This note documents a single T cell receptor (beta chain) sequence. No antigen is known for it. The sample belongs to a study of T cells in localized non-small cell lung cancer. Overall study results and limits: Adjacent lung had a median around 50 of the 100 largest tumor clones. The tumor had only one region sequenced, so heterogeneity remains possible. Uninvolved nearby lung showed the greatest T cell clonality, exceeding that found in tumor.

Method: immunoSEQ multiplex PCR; TCRdb's copy keeps in-frame clones and lacks some. The sample shows about 39,000 clones, around 79% of them seen only once. The V gene's germline CDR1 is SGHNT and CDR2 YYREEE (reference sequence). CDR3 length equals 16 residues. The V gene end was trimmed by 4 bases and the J gene end by 4 bases; junction bases not matched to a gene: 13. The starting material was PBMCs, obtained before any cancer treatment. The receptor was isolated from a woman aged 35 to 70 with stage II squamous cell lung carcinoma. The V gene is TRBV5-4, the J gene TRBJ2-7; 8 bases match TRBD2. The CDR3 DNA is TGTGCCAGCAGCCATGCCTCGGGACTAGGTAGATACGAGCAGTACTTC. It specifies CASSHASGLGRYEQYF.